This T cell receptor (beta chain) was profiled in a study of T cells in Graves' hyperthyroidism and ophthalmopathy. The CDR3 sequence is 13 residues long. The germline CDR1 and CDR2 sequences are MGHRA and YSYEKL. V was cut by 1 base and J by 0 bases, with 4 bases left in between. RNA transcripts served as the template for amplifying TCR beta CDR3 regions. The study used the HTBI primer set for a first-round RT-PCR of the TCR CDR3. TCRdb reprocessed the multiplex PCR reads via MiXCR and lists one record per CDR3 protein. The sample holds some 510,000 distinct CDR3 sequences, around 20% seen once. From roughly 9.2 ml of fresh peripheral blood, PBMCs were isolated.

Sequenced sample: blood. The rearrangement uses TRBV4-1 and TRBJ2-7; D is ambiguous. The sequence was obtained from a man in his late teens or twenties with Graves' hyperthyroidism. CDR3 region: CASSQAISYEQYF. The CDR3 DNA is TGCGCCAGCAGCCAAGCAATCTCCTACGAGCAGTACTTC.